The 23 T cell receptor beta chains presented below share a single source sample, sequenced in a study of shared clonotypes between healthy human individuals. Clones were read by immunoSEQ multiplex PCR, and TCRdb kept only the in-frame ones, dropping some. The sample carries about 490,000 clones, over 60% recorded once. Sequencing was carried out using PBMCs. All receptors come from a woman between 35 and 50 years old in good health. Some clones in this sample may be carry-over from other donors' samples.

The chain joins TRBV6-1 to TRBJ1-3, with D perhaps TRBD1 (5 bases). Looked up from germline, CDR1 is MNHNS and CDR2 is SASEGT. V lost 9 bases and J lost 5, with 20 bases in between. The CDR3 contains 15 residues. CDR3 sequence (DNA): TGTGCCAGTCGGGACCTTAGAAGAGTAAGAAACACCATATATTTT. Amino acids: CASRDLRRVRNTIYF.

This chain uses TRBV6-1 with TRBJ2-3; D is possibly TRBD1 or TRBD2 (5 bases each). The CDR3 length is 16 residues. Trimming took 1 base from V and 0 from J, leaving 11 bases between them. Per germline, CDR1 MNHNS and CDR2 SASEGT. This CDR3 reads CASSEVVGASTDTQYF. CDR3 DNA sequence: TGTGCCAGCAGTGAAGTGGTCGGGGCGAGCACAGATACGCAGTATTTT.

The chain is built from TRBV5-1 and TRBJ2-7; 8 bases match TRBD1. Unmatched junction bases numbered 7, after V lost 0 bases and J lost 5 bases. Germline V gene data show CDR1 as SGHRS and CDR2 as YFSETQ. This CDR3 is 15 amino acids long. The CDR3, as DNA: TGCGCCAGCAGCTTGGCCTCCAGGGGGCCCCACGAGCAGTACTTC. As protein: CASSLASRGPHEQYF.

The chain carries TRBV6-5 and TRBJ2-2; TRBD1 matches 7 bases. V lost 0 bases and J lost 1; bases outside the gene matches: 2. The CDR3 sequence is 16 residues long. Germline V gene lookup returns CDR1 MNHEY and CDR2 SVGAGI. CDR3 nucleotide sequence: TGTGCCAGCAGTTACTCATGGGACAGGAACACCGGGGAGCTGTTTTTT. It yields the protein CASSYSWDRNTGELFF.

The CDR3 loop reads CASSTRDGYGYTF. As DNA, the CDR3 is TGTGCCAGCAGTACTAGGGACGGCTATGGCTACACCTTC. The chain is built from TRBV6-5 and TRBJ1-2, with D possibly being TRBD1 (5 bases). V was cut by 5 bases and J by 4 bases, with 11 bases left in between. This CDR3 contains 13 residues. CDR1 is MNHEY, CDR2 SVGAGI, per germline.

The V gene is TRBV4-1, the J gene TRBJ2-7; 16 bases are a match to TRBD2. CDR1 MGHRA and CDR2 YSYEKL come from the germline V gene. This CDR3 contains 16 residues. With 5 bases clipped from V and 7 bases from J, the junction kept 8 bases outside the gene matches. CDR3 nucleotides: TGCGCCAGCAGCAGGGGGACTAGCGGGAGGGTGAGGGAGCAGTACTTC. Its protein is CASSRGTSGRVREQYF.

This chain uses TRBV5-1 with TRBJ2-7; D is uncertain. This CDR3 is built from 14 residues. Trimming removed 0 bases from V and 3 bases from J, with 10 bases in between. Per the germline V gene, CDR1 is SGHRS and CDR2 is YFSETQ. CDR3 protein: CASSLGVHNYEQYF. CDR3 DNA sequence: TGCGCCAGCAGCTTGGGGGTTCATAACTACGAGCAGTACTTC.

This chain links TRBV2 with TRBJ2-7; 8 bases line up with TRBD1. The CDR3 runs to 15 residues. The germline V gene encodes CDR1 SNHLY and CDR2 FYNNEI. The V segment lost 6 bases and the J segment 1 base; nucleotides outside the gene matches: 8. In DNA form, the CDR3 reads TGTGCCAGCAGGAAGGGACAGGTTTTATCCTACGAGCAGTACTTC. Its protein product is CASRKGQVLSYEQYF.

The J gene is TRBJ1-6, the V gene TRBV29-1; tentatively, D is TRBD1 (5 bases). The CDR3 runs to 13 residues. Between the trimmed V and J ends, which lost 6 bases and 5 bases, there was a span of 11 bases. Per germline, CDR1 SQVTM and CDR2 ANQGSEA. The CDR3 protein is CSVGQDNNSPLHF. The CDR3 bases are TGCAGCGTCGGACAAGACAATAATTCACCCCTCCACTTT. The whole variable domain, remainder taken from reference TRBV29-1 and TRBJ1-6, is SAVISQKPSRDICQRGTSLTIQCQVDSQVTMMFWYRQQPGQSLTLIATANQGSEATYESGFVIDKFPISRPNLTFSTLTVSNMSPEDSSIYLCSVGQDNNSPLHFGNGTRLTVT.

V is TRBV7-9 and J is TRBJ1-2, with D uncertain. The ends were cut back, 4 bases at V and 5 bases at J, with 17 bases in the middle. CDR1 is SEHNR and CDR2 is FQNEAQ in the germline V gene (reference sequence). CDR3 size: 15 residues. CDR3 DNA sequence: TGTGCCAGCAGCTACGACACAACTCGAAATTATGGCTACACCTTC. This encodes CASSYDTTRNYGYTF.

This clone was detected a few times. The V gene is TRBV7-9, the J gene TRBJ2-7; D possibly uses TRBD1 or TRBD2 (6 bases each). Germline V CDR1 and CDR2: SEHNR, FQNEAQ (reference sequence). V lost 0 bases and J 5 bases, leaving 8 bases between the germline ends. The CDR3 sequence is 13 residues long. The DNA for the CDR3 is TGTGCCAGCAGCTTAGCGGGGGGCAACGAGCAGTACTTC. Its translation: CASSLAGGNEQYF.

This clone was seen more than once but under ten times. Other DNA variants within this sample encode the same CDR3. The J gene is TRBJ2-7, the V gene TRBV18; D not certain. V lost 3 bases, J lost 3 bases, and 6 bases lay in between. This CDR3 has 12 residues. From germline, CDR1 is KGHSH and CDR2 LQKENI. The CDR3 protein is CASSPESYEQYF. The CDR3 nucleotides read TGTGCCAGCTCACCGGAGAGCTACGAGCAGTACTTC. Using reference TRBV18 and TRBJ2-7 for the parts outside the CDR3, the full variable domain is NAGVMQNPRHLVRRRGQEARLRCSPMKGHSHVYWYRQLPEEGLKFMVYLQKENIIDESGMPKERFSAEFPKEGPSILRIQQVVRGDSAAYFCASSPESYEQYFGPGTRLTVT.

As DNA, the CDR3 is TGTGCCAGTAGCCAGCCGGGGGGCAGGGGAGGCGAAAAACTGTTTTTT. Encoded protein: CASSQPGGRGGEKLFF. The gene calls are TRBV19 and TRBJ1-4; TRBD1 might be the D (6 bases). Germline CDR1 is LNHDA and CDR2 is SQIVND (reference sequence). There are 16 residues in the CDR3. Trimming pared 6 bases from V and 8 bases from J, leaving 22 bases between. The whole variable domain, filled in from reference TRBV19 and TRBJ1-4, reads DGGITQSPKYLFRKEGQNVTLSCEQNLNHDAMYWYRQDPGQGLRLIYYSQIVNDFQKGDIAEGYSVSREKKESFPLTVTSAQKNPTAFYLCASSQPGGRGGEKLFFGSGTQLSVL.

This chain joins TRBV19 and TRBJ2-7; 9 bases line up with TRBD2. Germline lookup yields CDR1 LNHDA and CDR2 SQIVND (reference sequence). V gave up 4 bases and J gave up 9 bases; unmatched junction bases: 19. CDR3 length: 17 amino acids. The CDR3 DNA follows: TGTGCCAGTAGTAGAACCCCCGGGACTAGCAGCAGTATCGGGCAGTACTTC. Translated, it gives CASSRTPGTSSSIGQYF. The whole variable domain, remainder taken from reference TRBV19 and TRBJ2-7, is DGGITQSPKYLFRKEGQNVTLSCEQNLNHDAMYWYRQDPGQGLRLIYYSQIVNDFQKGDIAEGYSVSREKKESFPLTVTSAQKNPTAFYLCASSRTPGTSSSIGQYFGPGTRLTVT.

This clone showed up just a few times. A much larger clone differs by one base, so this may be a read error. The chain has TRBV29-1 and TRBJ2-7; 7 bases are shared with TRBD1. In germline, CDR1 is SQVTM, CDR2 ANQGSEA. The CDR3 spans 14 residues. The CDR3 is CSATTGSFSYGQYF. Written as DNA, the CDR3 is TGCAGCGCTACGACAGGGAGTTTCTCCTACGGGCAGTACTTC.

The chain uses TRBV9 and TRBJ2-1; 13 bases match TRBD2. In germline, CDR1 is SGDLS, CDR2 YYNGEE. Trimming removed 4 bases from V and 1 base from J; junction bases left unmatched: 11. The CDR3 consists of 19 residues. The CDR3, as DNA: TGTGCCAGCAGCAGAACCGGGACTAGCGGGATTCTGTCCTACAATGAGCAGTTCTTC. Translating it yields CASSRTGTSGILSYNEQFF. Full variable domain (missing parts from reference TRBV9 and TRBJ2-1): DSGVTQTPKHLITATGQRVTLRCSPRSGDLSVYWYQQSLDQGLQFLIQYYNGEERAKGNILERFSAQQFPDLHSELNLSSLELGDSALYFCASSRTGTSGILSYNEQFFGPGTRLTVL.

The rearrangement uses TRBV28 and TRBJ2-1; 10 bases are shared with TRBD2. CDR3 length: 18 amino acids. The V segment lost 6 bases and the J segment 4 bases; nucleotides outside the gene matches: 15. CDR1 is MDHEN and CDR2 is SYDVKM in the germline V gene. The CDR3 DNA sequence: TGTGCCAGCAGCAAGCTTGGGTTAGCGGGAGGATTATACAATGAGCAGTTCTTC. This translates into CASSKLGLAGGLYNEQFF.

In this sample, this clone turned up once. For the CDR3, the DNA is TGTGCCAGCAGCTTTTGGTCTAAGACCTACAATGAGCAGTTCTTC. Its translation: CASSFWSKTYNEQFF. The rearrangement joins TRBV5-6 to TRBJ2-1; D call uncertain. Trimming pared 2 bases from V and 2 bases from J, leaving 11 bases between. The CDR3 is made up of 15 amino acids. CDR1 is SGHDT, CDR2 YYEEEE, per germline.

V usage is TRBV11-1 and J usage is TRBJ2-7, with D perhaps matching TRBD1 (7 bases). The CDR3 is 14 residues long. CDR1 SGHAT and CDR2 FQDESV come from the germline V gene (reference sequence). V lost 5 bases, J lost 6 bases, and 17 bases lay in between. The CDR3 is CASSPEGAGSEQYF. The CDR3 nucleotides read TGTGCCAGCAGCCCCGAGGGGGCGGGATCCGAGCAGTACTTC.

The rearrangement joins TRBV18 to TRBJ2-5; D gene ambiguous. Germline V CDR1 and CDR2: KGHSH, LQKENI. Trimming removed 0 bases from V and 5 bases from J, with 10 bases in between. This CDR3 has 14 residues. This CDR3 reads CASSPPGSRETQYF. CDR3 coding DNA: TGTGCCAGCTCACCACCGGGCAGCAGGGAGACCCAGTACTTC. The whole variable domain, remainder taken from reference TRBV18 and TRBJ2-5, is NAGVMQNPRHLVRRRGQEARLRCSPMKGHSHVYWYRQLPEEGLKFMVYLQKENIIDESGMPKERFSAEFPKEGPSILRIQQVVRGDSAAYFCASSPPGSRETQYFGPGTRLLVL.

V gene TRBV30 combines with J gene TRBJ1-2; the D is unclear. The V gene lost 1 base and the J gene lost 8 bases, with 8 bases spanning the gap. Germline CDR1 is GTSNPN and CDR2 is SVGIG (reference sequence). This CDR3 is 11 amino acids long. The CDR3 nucleotides read TGTGCCTGGAGTGCGGGCTTGGGCTACACCTTC. Amino acid sequence: CAWSAGLGYTF.

J is TRBJ2-3 and V is TRBV7-2; 7 positions agree with TRBD2. Looked up from germline, CDR1 is SGHTA and CDR2 is FQGNSA. After removal of 1 base from V and 4 bases from J, the junction contained 8 bases not matched to a gene. This CDR3 spans 16 amino acids. CDR3 residues: CASSLEGGPYSDTQYF. As DNA, the CDR3 is TGTGCCAGCAGCTTAGAGGGAGGGCCGTATTCAGATACGCAGTATTTT.

The CDR3 spells CASPPSYEQYF. For the CDR3, the DNA is TGTGCAAGTCCCCCCTCCTACGAGCAGTACTTC. The V call is TRBV12-2, the J call TRBJ2-7. TRBV12-2 is a documented pseudogene. The length of the CDR3 is 11 residues.